These T cell receptor beta chains were read from a single sample in a study of spatial heterogeneity in lung cancer. TCRdb redid the calling of the 5' RACE reads with MiXCR, one entry per CDR3 protein. The sample lists 90,000 or so distinct CDR3 sequences, roughly 8.7% occurring once. This material consisted of PBMCs, taken at surgery. These receptors were obtained from a male donor with early-stage non-small cell lung cancer. The CDR3 runs from the conserved cysteine through the conserved F or W. Each record gives: D gene, V gene, clone size, J gene, CDR3 DNA, CDR3 protein. The D gene is left open where the match is weak. Clone size appears in some rows only: once, few, many, or a class for an expanded clone.

>TRBD2|TRBV2|few|TRBJ2-1
TGTGCCAGCAGTGAGGAAGCGGGAGAGGATGAGCAGTTCTTC
CASSEEAGEDEQFF
>-|TRBV14|few|TRBJ2-7
TGTGCCAGCAGCCAAGCATTGAGGAGAACCTACGAGCAGTACTTC
CASSQALRRTYEQYF
>-|TRBV2|few|TRBJ1-2
TGTGTCGGAAAACAGGAGGCCTATGGCTACACCTTC
CVGKQEAYGYTF
>-|TRBV6-6|many|TRBJ1-5
TGTGCCAGCACCACACAGGCTCAGCCCCAGCATTTT
CASTTQAQPQHF
>TRBD1|TRBV19|many|TRBJ1-5
TGTGCCAGCCGTCGGACAGGGGATCAGCCCCAGCATTTT
CASRRTGDQPQHF
>-|TRBV28|many|TRBJ1-5
TGTGCCAGCACCCCCCCCGGTCAGCCCCAGCATTTT
CASTPPGQPQHF
>TRBD2|TRBV6-2/TRBV6-3|few|TRBJ2-7
TGTGCCAGCAGTATAACTAGCGGGCTCCCTTCAGGGTACGAGCAGTACTTC
CASSITSGLPSGYEQYF
>-|TRBV5-1|many|TRBJ2-6
TGCGCCAGCAGCTTGGGGGACGCTGGGGCCAACGTCCTGACTTTC
CASSLGDAGANVLTF
>TRBD2|TRBV28|many|TRBJ2-1
TGTGCCAGCAGCCCCTGGACTAGCTCCGATGAGCAGTTCTTC
CASSPWTSSDEQFF
>TRBD1|TRBV20-1|-|TRBJ1-2
TGCAGTGCTCAAGGACAGGGAGGCTATGGCTACACCTTC
CSAQGQGGYGYTF